This TCR beta chain originates from a study of OX40 agonist ivuxolimab in advanced cancers. Findings of the study overall: Individuals who were partial responders at 0.1-3.0 mg/kg had clonal expansion that ranked among the lowest. CD8+ T cells showed, on average, more clonal expansion than CD4+ cells.

Turning to this clone: The target antigen is unknown.

Germline CDR1 is WSHSY and CDR2 is SAAADI. The V end lost 4 bases, the J end lost 5 bases, and 11 bases lay between the germline ends. This CDR3 comprises 14 residues. Clones were read by immunoSEQ multiplex PCR, and TCRdb kept only the in-frame ones, dropping some. In the table there are 64,000 or so clones, roughly 84% of which are singletons. The genes are TRBV10-2 and TRBJ2-2, with D hard to call. The TCR was taken from an adult with an advanced solid tumor such as melanoma, head and neck, liver or kidney cancer. The sequenced sample was CD4+ or CD8+ T cells sorted from blood, obtained in a trial of the OX40 agonist ivuxolimab. The CDR3 loop reads CASSGSRRTGELFF. The CDR3 DNA reads TGCGCCAGCAGTGGGTCGCGACGGACCGGGGAGCTGTTTTTT.